This TCR beta chain was profiled in a study of response to subunit inactivated influenza vaccine. General study results and limits: There was a suggestion from the authors that each seasonal influenza vaccination recruits few new T cells.

Note on this clonotype: Its target is not known.

The ends were cut back, 1 base at V and 1 base at J, with 10 bases in the middle. The CDR3 is 15 amino acids. Germline assignment: CDR1 MGHDK and CDR2 SYGVNS. TCRdb reanalysed the RT-PCR reads using MiXCR and keeps one entry per CDR3 protein. The sample contains hundreds of thousands of distinct CDR3 sequences, 18% of which appear only once. The sequencing used PBMCs from blood, collected 5 days after vaccination. This chain connects TRBV25-1 to TRBJ1-1, with D possibly being TRBD1 (5 bases). The clonotype was recovered from a man between 45 and 60 years old who received an inactivated influenza vaccine. Here the CDR3 reads CASSELGTSNTEAFF. The DNA of the CDR3 is TGTGCCAGCAGTGAATTGGGGACCTCGAACACTGAAGCTTTCTTT.